What follows are 12 T cell receptor beta chains derived from one specimen sequenced in a study of lymphopenia after photon versus proton radiotherapy. Measured with immunoSEQ multiplex PCR; TCRdb has only the in-frame clones, and not every one. The sample carries about 12,000 clones, more than 70% recorded once. The specimen comprised peripheral blood, sampled from a patient treated with proton-based radiotherapy. The receptors were gathered from a man aged 55-75 years with pancreatic cancer.

V usage is TRBV30 and J usage is TRBJ1-1; D is ambiguous. The CDR3 is 15 residues long. The V and J ends lost 0 bases and 1 base respectively, with 12 bases between them. Germline CDR1 is GTSNPN and CDR2 is SVGIG (reference sequence). Here the CDR3 reads CAWSVHGLPNTEAFF. The CDR3 DNA reads TGTGCCTGGAGTGTACATGGACTGCCGAACACTGAAGCTTTCTTT.

The chain links TRBV28 to TRBJ2-7; D gene ambiguous. V dropped 8 bases and J dropped 5 bases, with 22 bases sitting between them. Germline assignment: CDR1 MDHEN and CDR2 SYDVKM. The CDR3 has 15 amino acids. CDR3 amino acids: CASAVSSWSSHEQYF. CDR3 DNA: TGTGCCAGCGCTGTTTCCTCTTGGAGTTCCCACGAGCAGTACTTC.

The chain recombines TRBV7-9 with TRBJ1-4; 12 positions match TRBD1. The CDR3 contains 17 residues. Trimming removed 5 bases from V and 8 bases from J; junction bases left unmatched: 12. Germline lookup yields CDR1 SEHNR and CDR2 FQNEAQ (reference sequence). This CDR3 reads CASSLGTGGAVWEKLFF. The CDR3 nucleotides read TGTGCCAGCAGCCTAGGGACAGGGGGCGCCGTCTGGGAAAAACTGTTTTTT.

The rearrangement links TRBV7-2 to TRBJ1-1; no reliable D call. The CDR3 spans 11 residues. The V gene's germline CDR1 is SGHTA and CDR2 FQGNSA. The V end was cut by 3 bases, the J end by 9 bases, with 8 bases between. CDR3 amino acids: CASSFRRKAFF. The CDR3 coding sequence is TGTGCCAGCAGCTTCAGACGGAAAGCTTTCTTT.

V usage is TRBV6-1 and J usage is TRBJ2-2; no reliable D call. The CDR3 is 12 residues long. V was cut by 11 bases and J by 3 bases, with 10 bases left in between. Per germline, CDR1 MNHNS and CDR2 SASEGT. The CDR3 sequence: CASSLDTGELFF. CDR3 sequence (DNA): TGTGCCTCGTCCCTCGACACCGGGGAGCTGTTTTTT.

This chain connects TRBV4-2 to TRBJ2-1; D gene unclear. Trimming pared 0 bases from V and 10 bases from J, leaving 10 bases between. Germline lookup yields CDR1 LGHNA and CDR2 YNFKEQ. The CDR3 covers 13 residues. The CDR3 is CASSQDLYSEQFF. The CDR3 DNA is TGTGCCAGCAGCCAAGATCTATACAGCGAGCAGTTCTTC.

CDR3 bases: TGTGCCAGCAGTTTCTATCGACTAGCGGAGCGCTCCTACAATGAGCAGTTCTTC. Translation gives CASSFYRLAERSYNEQFF. This sequence joins TRBV28 and TRBJ2-1, with TRBD2 matching 9 bases. CDR1 and CDR2 (germline): MDHEN, SYDVKM. The V segment lost 3 bases and the J segment 0 bases; nucleotides outside the gene matches: 9. CDR3 length equals 18 residues.

This chain uses TRBV6-6 with TRBJ2-1; no firm D call. CDR1 is MNHNY, CDR2 SVGAGI, per germline (reference sequence). This CDR3 contains 12 residues. V was trimmed by 5 bases and J by 10 bases, leaving 12 bases between them. CDR3 DNA: TGTGCCAGCAGTACAGCCTCCAGGGAGCAGTTCTTC. It yields the protein CASSTASREQFF.

The chain links TRBV7-8 to TRBJ2-1, with D perhaps TRBD2 (5 bases). Germline CDR1 and CDR2: SGHVS and FQNEAQ. Trimming removed 3 bases from V and 5 bases from J, with 23 bases in between. The CDR3 contains 18 residues. As DNA, the CDR3 is TGTGCCAGCAGCTTGATCCGTCGGAACCGGGGAATTAACAATGAGCAGTTCTTC. It is translated as CASSLIRRNRGINNEQFF.

This chain uses TRBV18 with TRBJ1-4; D is undetermined. Germline assignment: CDR1 KGHSH and CDR2 LQKENI. V was clipped by 3 bases and J by 3 bases, with 11 bases between them. The CDR3 covers 15 residues. CDR3 residues: CASSPYQRANEKLFF. In nucleotides, the CDR3 is TGTGCCAGCTCACCCTATCAGAGGGCTAATGAAAAACTGTTTTTT.

The chain links TRBV18 to TRBJ2-7; TRBD1 is a possible D gene (5 bases). This CDR3 region has 14 residues. Trimming left V 8 bases short and J 2 bases short, with 16 bases between. Germline V gene sequence: CDR1 KGHSH, CDR2 LQKENI. The CDR3, as DNA: TGTGCCAGCGCCGTTGGGGCAGGGACCTACGAGCAGTACTTC. This encodes CASAVGAGTYEQYF. The variable domain in full, with the rest retrieved from reference TRBV18 and TRBJ2-7, is NAGVMQNPRHLVRRRGQEARLRCSPMKGHSHVYWYRQLPEEGLKFMVYLQKENIIDESGMPKERFSAEFPKEGPSILRIQQVVRGDSAAYFCASAVGAGTYEQYFGPGTRLTVT.

The rearrangement joins TRBV28 to TRBJ1-2; 9 positions match TRBD1. Germline values: CDR1 MDHEN, CDR2 SYDVKM. CDR3 length equals 15 residues. The V segment lost 6 bases and the J segment 4 bases; nucleotides outside the gene matches: 9. The CDR3 DNA is TGTGCCAGCAGCAGGACAGGGGCTTTCGTCTATGGCTACACCTTC. As protein: CASSRTGAFVYGYTF.